This T cell receptor beta chain was found in a study of STAT3 mutations in large granular lymphocyte leukemia. Whole-study context: More than half of T-LGLL patients received immunosuppressive therapy. Study-wide findings and caveats: In several patients, dominant TCR clone burden exceeded STAT3 mutant burden. Every T-cell large granular lymphocyte leukemia patient had at least one immunodominant TCR beta clonotype. After therapy, 6 of 18 patients switched clonotypes, all new clones STAT3 wild type.

This clone occurred a few times. Its antigen remains unidentified. This CDR3 is 12 amino acids long. Losses at the gene ends were 2 bases for V and 8 bases for J; bases not matched to a gene: 1. Germline CDR1 reads SGHRS; CDR2 reads YFSETQ. Sequenced by immunoSEQ multiplex PCR; TCRdb stores in-frame clones only, minus some. The sample yields a few thousand clones, 22% seen once. The chain employs TRBV5-1 and TRBJ2-1, with 7 nucleotides matching TRBD2. The sequence was collected from a man between 60 and 75 years old with T-cell large granular lymphocyte leukemia. Some clones in this sample may be carry-over from other donors' samples. Source material: peripheral blood mononuclear cells. The CDR3 is CASSFRGDEQFF. CDR3 nucleotide sequence: TGCGCCAGCAGCTTTCGGGGGGATGAGCAGTTCTTC.